The rows below give T cell receptor beta chains drawn from one sample of a study of neurological immune-mediated disorders. TCRdb re-analysed the 5' RACE reads in MiXCR, keeping a single row per CDR3 protein. The sample has under 70,000 distinct CDR3 sequences, 2.5% to 4% seen once. Material for sequencing was PBMCs. The receptors originated from a woman between 50 and 59 years old with multiple sclerosis. Each CDR3 is given with its conserved first and last residue. Fields, in order: CDR3 DNA, CDR3 protein, J gene, V gene, clone size, CDR3 length, D gene. D genes are given only for firm matches. Size is stated for part of the rows, as once, few or many counts, or as a class when the clone is expanded.

CDR3nt: TGTGCCAGCACCTGGGGCCAAGAGACCCAGTACTTC
CDR3aa: CASTWGQETQYF
j_gene: TRBJ2-5
v_gene: TRBV6-1
abundance: many
len: 12
d_gene: -

CDR3nt: TGTGCCAGCAGTTTTAAGGACCGGCTGTTTTTT
CDR3aa: CASSFKDRLFF
j_gene: TRBJ2-2
v_gene: TRBV28
abundance: many
len: 11
d_gene: -

CDR3nt: TGCGCCAGCAGCCAAGTAGCGGGGGCTAGCACAGATACGCAGTATTTT
CDR3aa: CASSQVAGASTDTQYF
j_gene: TRBJ2-3
v_gene: TRBV4-3
abundance: many
len: 16
d_gene: TRBD2

CDR3nt: TGTGCCAGCAGTTACGGTGTGGGAGGCAATCAGCCCCAGCATTTT
CDR3aa: CASSYGVGGNQPQHF
j_gene: TRBJ1-5
v_gene: TRBV6-2/TRBV6-3
abundance: -
len: 15
d_gene: -

CDR3nt: TGCAGCGTTGGACAGGAGGCTGGAAACACCATATATTTT
CDR3aa: CSVGQEAGNTIYF
j_gene: TRBJ1-3
v_gene: TRBV29-1
abundance: many
len: 13
d_gene: -

CDR3nt: TGTGCCAGCAGCTTAGGGGTAGCAAGCAATTCACCCCTCCACTTT
CDR3aa: CASSLGVASNSPLHF
j_gene: TRBJ1-6
v_gene: TRBV7-8
abundance: many
len: 15
d_gene: -

CDR3nt: TGCGCCAGCAGCTTGGCACCCGTAGCAAAAGATACGCAGTATTTT
CDR3aa: CASSLAPVAKDTQYF
j_gene: TRBJ2-3
v_gene: TRBV5-1
abundance: many
len: 15
d_gene: -

CDR3nt: TGTGCCAGCAGCTTTCGGACAGGGTTCTACAATGAGCAGTTCTTC
CDR3aa: CASSFRTGFYNEQFF
j_gene: TRBJ2-1
v_gene: TRBV7-2
abundance: many
len: 15
d_gene: TRBD1

CDR3nt: TGTGCCAGCAGCCTCGGGACTACCATTGAGAGGGCCCAGTACTTC
CDR3aa: CASSLGTTIERAQYF
j_gene: TRBJ2-5
v_gene: TRBV7-2
abundance: many
len: 15
d_gene: TRBD2

CDR3nt: TGCAGTGCTAGGGGAAGTGTCTCGGACACTGAAGCTTTCTTT
CDR3aa: CSARGSVSDTEAFF
j_gene: TRBJ1-1
v_gene: TRBV20-1
abundance: many
len: 14
d_gene: -

CDR3nt: TGTGCCAGCAGTTCCCAGGGGAACACTGAAGCTTTCTTT
CDR3aa: CASSSQGNTEAFF
j_gene: TRBJ1-1
v_gene: TRBV6-2/TRBV6-3
abundance: many
len: 13
d_gene: -

CDR3nt: TGTGCCAGCAGTGAGCCTCAGACAGCCACCTACGAGCAGTACTTC
CDR3aa: CASSEPQTATYEQYF
j_gene: TRBJ2-7
v_gene: TRBV6-1
abundance: many
len: 15
d_gene: -

CDR3nt: TGTGCCAGCAGTACGGGCCTTGGAAACACCATATATTTT
CDR3aa: CASSTGLGNTIYF
j_gene: TRBJ1-3
v_gene: TRBV7-2
abundance: many
len: 13
d_gene: -

CDR3nt: TGTGCCAGCAGCTTACTAGCGGGAGGTGGGGATACGCAGTATTTT
CDR3aa: CASSLLAGGGDTQYF
j_gene: TRBJ2-3
v_gene: TRBV7-3
abundance: many
len: 15
d_gene: TRBD2

CDR3nt: TGCGCCAGCAGTCGCGGCCGCGGAGCTCCCTTAGATGAGCAGTTCTTC
CDR3aa: CASSRGRGAPLDEQFF
j_gene: TRBJ2-1
v_gene: TRBV5-1
abundance: few
len: 16
d_gene: -

CDR3nt: TGTGCCAGCAGCTCCCGCACAGGGTTTCTAGACGAGCAGTACTTC
CDR3aa: CASSSRTGFLDEQYF
j_gene: TRBJ2-7
v_gene: TRBV7-8
abundance: many
len: 15
d_gene: -

CDR3nt: TGTGCCAGCAGCCACTTGGGGGGGGGGAATGAGCAGTTCTTC
CDR3aa: CASSHLGGGNEQFF
j_gene: TRBJ2-1
v_gene: TRBV14
abundance: many
len: 14
d_gene: TRBD2

CDR3nt: TGTGCCAGCAGCAGAGGTGGTGCAGATACGCAGTATTTT
CDR3aa: CASSRGGADTQYF
j_gene: TRBJ2-3
v_gene: TRBV7-8
abundance: many
len: 13
d_gene: -

CDR3nt: TGTGCCAGCAGCCGTGCCGGGCTAGCGGGGGGTCCTCTGGAGACCCAGTACTTC
CDR3aa: CASSRAGLAGGPLETQYF
j_gene: TRBJ2-5
v_gene: TRBV3-1
abundance: many
len: 18
d_gene: TRBD2

CDR3nt: TGTGCCAGCAGCTTAGAGGCGGGGGTTAGCGAGACCCAGTACTTC
CDR3aa: CASSLEAGVSETQYF
j_gene: TRBJ2-5
v_gene: TRBV11-2
abundance: many
len: 15
d_gene: TRBD2

CDR3nt: TGCAGTGCTGTAGGGACTAGCGGGAGGGGGTCGGGAGATACGCAGTATTTT
CDR3aa: CSAVGTSGRGSGDTQYF
j_gene: TRBJ2-3
v_gene: TRBV20-1
abundance: many
len: 17
d_gene: TRBD2

CDR3nt: TGTGCCACCAGCAGAGACAAATTCGAGCAGTACTTC
CDR3aa: CATSRDKFEQYF
j_gene: TRBJ2-7
v_gene: TRBV15
abundance: many
len: 12
d_gene: -

CDR3nt: TGCAGTGCTAGTTCACATCGGGGCGTCAGCTCCTACAATGAGCAGTTCTTC
CDR3aa: CSASSHRGVSSYNEQFF
j_gene: TRBJ2-1
v_gene: TRBV20-1
abundance: many
len: 17
d_gene: -

CDR3nt: TGTGCTAGTGGTTTGGTGACTAATGAGCAGTTCTTC
CDR3aa: CASGLVTNEQFF
j_gene: TRBJ2-1
v_gene: TRBV12-5
abundance: many
len: 12
d_gene: -

CDR3nt: TGCAGTGCTAGACCCCGGGAGACCCAGTACTTC
CDR3aa: CSARPRETQYF
j_gene: TRBJ2-5
v_gene: TRBV20-1
abundance: many
len: 11
d_gene: -

CDR3nt: TGTGCCAGCAGTTTTTCGCTGGAGGCGGGGGCTGGTTCTCGGGTCTTC
CDR3aa: CASSFSLEAGAGSRVF
j_gene: TRBJ2-1
v_gene: TRBV12-3/TRBV12-4
abundance: many
len: 16
d_gene: -

CDR3nt: TGTGCCAGCTCACCACAGACGAAAAACATTCAGTACTTC
CDR3aa: CASSPQTKNIQYF
j_gene: TRBJ2-4
v_gene: TRBV18
abundance: few
len: 13
d_gene: -

CDR3nt: TGTGCCACGGGGGGTATGGGTGGACAGTTCTTC
CDR3aa: CATGGMGGQFF
j_gene: TRBJ2-1
v_gene: TRBV24-1
abundance: many
len: 11
d_gene: -

CDR3nt: TGTGCCAGCGGAAGGACAGGGCGAAACACTGAAGCTTTCTTT
CDR3aa: CASGRTGRNTEAFF
j_gene: TRBJ1-1
v_gene: TRBV2
abundance: many
len: 14
d_gene: TRBD1

CDR3nt: TGCGCCAGCAGTTCCGGCCAGGGACGGTCGACCTACGAGCAGTACTTC
CDR3aa: CASSSGQGRSTYEQYF
j_gene: TRBJ2-7
v_gene: TRBV5-1
abundance: many
len: 16
d_gene: -

CDR3nt: TGTGCCAGCAGCTGGGGACTAGTCAGTTCCTACAATGAGCAGTTCTTC
CDR3aa: CASSWGLVSSYNEQFF
j_gene: TRBJ2-1
v_gene: TRBV5-4
abundance: many
len: 16
d_gene: TRBD2

CDR3nt: TGTGCCGAACAGGTCGATGAAGAAAAACTGTTTTTT
CDR3aa: CAEQVDEEKLFF
j_gene: TRBJ1-4
v_gene: TRBV6-2/TRBV6-3
abundance: many
len: 12
d_gene: -

CDR3nt: TGTGCCAGCAGTTCCGGACGGTGGGGGAACACTGAAGCTTTCTTT
CDR3aa: CASSSGRWGNTEAFF
j_gene: TRBJ1-1
v_gene: TRBV6-5
abundance: many
len: 15
d_gene: -

CDR3nt: TGTGCCAGCAGCCACGACAGGGCACAAGAGACCCAGTACTTC
CDR3aa: CASSHDRAQETQYF
j_gene: TRBJ2-5
v_gene: TRBV7-2
abundance: many
len: 14
d_gene: TRBD1

CDR3nt: TGCAGTGCTAGACGCCACCAGACAGGGAACTATGGCTACACCTTC
CDR3aa: CSARRHQTGNYGYTF
j_gene: TRBJ1-2
v_gene: TRBV20-1
abundance: many
len: 15
d_gene: TRBD1

CDR3nt: TGTGCCAGCAGCCCCCGGACCGAGCGGGAGGGCCCGGCCAAAAACATTCAGTACTTC
CDR3aa: CASSPRTEREGPAKNIQYF
j_gene: TRBJ2-4
v_gene: TRBV9
abundance: -
len: 19
d_gene: TRBD2

CDR3nt: TGCGCCAGCAGCTTGGTTCTAGTCCCTCCAAACATTCAGTACTTC
CDR3aa: CASSLVLVPPNIQYF
j_gene: TRBJ2-4
v_gene: TRBV5-1
abundance: many
len: 15
d_gene: -